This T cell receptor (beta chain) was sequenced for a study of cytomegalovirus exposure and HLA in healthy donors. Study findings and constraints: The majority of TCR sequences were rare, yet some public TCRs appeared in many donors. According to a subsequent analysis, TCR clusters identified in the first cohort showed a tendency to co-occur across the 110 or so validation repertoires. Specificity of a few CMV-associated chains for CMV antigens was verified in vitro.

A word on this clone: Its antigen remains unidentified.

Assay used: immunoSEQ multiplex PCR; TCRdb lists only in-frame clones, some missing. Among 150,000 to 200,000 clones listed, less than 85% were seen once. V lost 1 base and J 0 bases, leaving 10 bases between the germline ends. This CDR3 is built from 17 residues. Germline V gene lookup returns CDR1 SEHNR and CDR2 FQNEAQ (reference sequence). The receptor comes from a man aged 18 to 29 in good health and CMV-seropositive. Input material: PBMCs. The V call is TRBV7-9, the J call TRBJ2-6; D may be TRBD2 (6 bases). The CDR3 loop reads CASSLGAAGSGANVLTF. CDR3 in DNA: TGTGCCAGCAGCTTAGGGGCAGCGGGCTCTGGGGCCAACGTCCTGACTTTC.